This T cell receptor (beta chain) was sequenced during a study of blood T cells in healthy people across ages. Study-wide results and limits: Donor CMV status, an unknown factor, possibly confounded changes in expanded clonotypes. Diversity was higher, and naive CD4+ cells more numerous, in long-lived donors than in aged donors.

Donors gave 9 to 10 milliliters of peripheral blood apiece. Comment on this clonotype: Its antigen is currently unknown.

Germline values: CDR1 SGHAT, CDR2 FQNNGV. CDR3 length: 15 amino acids. The V gene lost 2 bases and the J gene lost 4 bases, with 13 bases spanning the gap. A J-beta primer mix and a sample-barcoded 5' primer were used in a second PCR of about 7 to 12 cycles. No fewer than 2.5 million CDR3-containing paired-end reads came from each sample. Using its own MiXCR run on the 5' RACE reads, TCRdb lists one record per CDR3 protein. Of around 1,600,000 distinct CDR3 sequences in the sample, about 42% were seen once. This rearrangement joins TRBV11-2 to TRBJ2-3, with D possibly being TRBD1 (6 bases). This TCR was recovered from a woman aged 18 to 35 in good health. Material for sequencing was blood. CDR3 sequence reads: CASSLTAGAPDTQYF. CDR3 nucleotides: TGTGCCAGCAGCTTAACCGCAGGGGCCCCAGATACGCAGTATTTT.